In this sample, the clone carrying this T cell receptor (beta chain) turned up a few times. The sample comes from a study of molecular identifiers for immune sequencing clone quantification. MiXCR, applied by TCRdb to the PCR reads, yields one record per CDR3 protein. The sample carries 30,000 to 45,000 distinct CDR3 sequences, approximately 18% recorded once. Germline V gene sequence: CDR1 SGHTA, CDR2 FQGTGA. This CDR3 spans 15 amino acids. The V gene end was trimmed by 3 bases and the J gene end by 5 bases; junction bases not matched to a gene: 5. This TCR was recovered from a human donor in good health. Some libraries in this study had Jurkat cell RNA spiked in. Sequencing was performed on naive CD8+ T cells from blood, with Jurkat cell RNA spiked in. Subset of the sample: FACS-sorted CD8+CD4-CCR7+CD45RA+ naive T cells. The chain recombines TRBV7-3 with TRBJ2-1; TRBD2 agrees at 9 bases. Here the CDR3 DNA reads TGTGCCAGCAGCTTCGGCCCTAGCGGGAACAATGAGCAGTTCTTC. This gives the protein CASSFGPSGNNEQFF.